The 14 T cell receptor beta chains listed next were all sequenced from one sample in a study of cytomegalovirus exposure and HLA in healthy donors. Researchers ran the PCR with 60 Vbeta and 13 Jbeta primers. The data were produced by immunoSEQ multiplex PCR, yet TCRdb's version contains in-frame clones alone and is incomplete. In the table there are some 99,000 clones, around three quarters of which are singletons. Material: PBMCs. Receptors were obtained from a woman aged 50 to 60 in good health and CMV-seropositive.

The V and J genes are TRBV2 and TRBJ1-1; 10 bases line up with TRBD1. The V gene end was trimmed by 7 bases and the J gene end by 5 bases; junction bases not matched to a gene: 4. Germline CDR1 is SNHLY and CDR2 is FYNNEI. The CDR3 length is 13 residues. The CDR3 protein is CASTDRGRTEAFF. Here the CDR3 DNA reads TGTGCCAGCACCGACAGGGGGCGTACTGAAGCTTTCTTT.

This clone occurred once. The chain has TRBV7-9 and TRBJ2-3, with D possibly being TRBD2 (6 bases). V dropped 7 bases and J dropped 5 bases, with 10 bases sitting between them. The germline V gene has CDR1 SEHNR and CDR2 FQNEAQ (reference sequence). CDR3 size: 12 residues. The CDR3 DNA sequence: TGTGCCAGCACAATCGGGAGAGATACGCAGTATTTT. Amino acids: CASTIGRDTQYF.

V and J are TRBV5-1 and TRBJ2-1, with D perhaps matching TRBD1 (5 bases). Germline V gene lookup returns CDR1 SGHRS and CDR2 YFSETQ. Trimming stripped 6 bases from V and 4 bases from J, with 20 bases between. The CDR3 is made up of 16 amino acids. DNA of the CDR3: TGCGCCAGCAACACAGATGTAGGGGCAGGGTACAATGAGCAGTTCTTC. Translating gives CASNTDVGAGYNEQFF.

This rearrangement joins TRBV5-3 to TRBJ1-5, with D perhaps matching TRBD1 (6 bases). TRBV5-3 has ORF status, its function being uncertain. The V end was cut by 5 bases, the J end by 2 bases, with 17 bases between. The CDR3 contains 16 residues. CDR3 loop: CARSPQRGWGNQPQHF. As DNA, the CDR3 is TGTGCCAGAAGTCCGCAGAGGGGGTGGGGCAATCAGCCCCAGCATTTT.

The genes are TRBV7-8 and TRBJ2-1; 10 bases are shared with TRBD1. Germline lookup yields CDR1 SGHVS and CDR2 FQNEAQ. The length of the CDR3 is 15 residues. V lost 3 bases to trimming and J lost 3 bases; unmatched junction nucleotides: 2. In DNA form, the CDR3 reads TGTGCCAGCAGCTTCCGGGACAGGGGCTACAATGAGCAGTTCTTC. Translation: CASSFRDRGYNEQFF.

This clone came up a few times. The V and J genes are TRBV15 and TRBJ2-7; 7 bases match TRBD1. V dropped 3 bases and J dropped 0; count of bases not matched to a gene: 8. The CDR3 sequence is 16 residues long. CDR1 is LNHNV, CDR2 YYDKDF, per germline (reference sequence). In DNA form, the CDR3 reads TGTGCCACCAGCAGCTTACAGGGGCCCAGCTCCTACGAGCAGTACTTC. Protein product: CATSSLQGPSSYEQYF. Full variable domain (remainder filled in from reference TRBV15 and TRBJ2-7): DAMVIQNPRYQVTQFGKPVTLSCSQTLNHNVMYWYQQKSSQAPKLLFHYYDKDFNNEADTPDNFQSRRPNTSFCFLDIRSPGLGDTAMYLCATSSLQGPSSYEQYFGPGTRLTVT.

A note on this clone: A junction end diverges from the germline sequence, so it may reflect a read error. The rearrangement links TRBV7-9 to TRBJ2-6, with TRBD1 as a possible D gene (6 bases). CDR1 and CDR2 (germline): SEHNR, FQNEAQ (reference sequence). This CDR3 has 18 residues. The CDR3 reads CSSEKLRGSSSGANVLTF. CDR3 nucleotide sequence: TGTTCCAGCGAAAAACTGAGGGGGTCGAGCTCTGGGGCCAACGTCCTGACTTTC.

This chain links TRBV19 with TRBJ1-5, with D hard to call. CDR1 is LNHDA and CDR2 is SQIVND in the germline V gene (reference sequence). The V end lost 5 bases, the J end lost 1 base, and 12 bases lay between the germline ends. The CDR3 totals 15 residues. DNA of the CDR3: TGTGCCAGTAGTGCGGGCCAAGGGAGCAATCAGCCCCAGCATTTT. Protein sequence: CASSAGQGSNQPQHF.

This clone was found a few times. The same CDR3 also results from other DNA sequences found in this sample. Here the CDR3 reads CASSLGQGTGELFF. The CDR3 DNA reads as TGTGCCAGCAGCTTAGGGCAGGGCACCGGGGAGCTGTTTTTT. V gene TRBV7-3 combines with J gene TRBJ2-2, with a tentative D call TRBD1 (5 bases). The V gene's germline CDR1 is SGHTA and CDR2 FQGTGA. The CDR3 spans 14 residues. Trimming took 2 bases from V and 4 from J, leaving 8 bases between them.

The chain recombines TRBV2 with TRBJ2-5, with 7 bases fitting TRBD2. Germline CDR1 SNHLY, CDR2 FYNNEI. The length of the CDR3 is 15 residues. J lost 2 bases, V lost 4 bases, and 7 bases had no gene match. The CDR3 spells CASSVLAVGQETQYF. The CDR3 bases are TGTGCCAGCAGTGTGCTAGCGGTGGGACAAGAGACCCAGTACTTC. Full variable domain (remainder filled in from reference TRBV2 and TRBJ2-5): EPEVTQTPSHQVTQMGQEVILRCVPISNHLYFYWYRQILGQKVEFLVSFYNNEISEKSEIFDDQFSVERPDGSNFTLKIRSTKLEDSAMYFCASSVLAVGQETQYFGPGTRLLVL.

The chain joins TRBV4-3 to TRBJ2-3; tentatively, D is TRBD1 (6 bases). The V end lost 0 bases, the J end lost 1 base, and 11 bases lay between the germline ends. CDR3 length: 16 amino acids. CDR1 is LGHNA, CDR2 YSLEER, per germline. The CDR3 nucleotides read TGCGCCAGCAGCCAAGAGTGGGGGCTCCGCACAGATACGCAGTATTTT. It translates to CASSQEWGLRTDTQYF.

The chain has TRBV5-4 and TRBJ2-3, with 7 bases identical to TRBD1. Germline V lookup: CDR1 SGHNT, CDR2 YYREEE (reference sequence). J gave up 3 bases and V 1 base, and 5 bases lay outside the gene matches. This CDR3 has 15 amino acids. The CDR3 spells CASSLSWDRTDTQYF. The CDR3, as DNA: TGTGCCAGCAGCTTGTCTTGGGACAGAACAGATACGCAGTATTTT.

The chain couples TRBV13 to TRBJ2-7; TRBD2 matches at 10 bases. The CDR3 has 14 amino acids. V shed 4 bases and J 3 bases; nucleotides not matched to a gene: 3. CDR1 and CDR2 from the germline V gene are PRHDT and FYEKMQ (reference sequence). This CDR3 reads CASSSSGGVYEQYF. In nucleotides, the CDR3 is TGTGCCAGCAGCTCTAGCGGGGGAGTCTACGAGCAGTACTTC.

The gene calls are TRBV5-1 and TRBJ2-7; maybe TRBD1 (6 bases). The CDR3 length is 15 residues. In germline, CDR1 is SGHRS, CDR2 YFSETQ. V gave up 5 bases and J gave up 2 bases, with 17 bases separating them. Here the CDR3 reads CASSLDGTRPYEQYF. The CDR3 region has the DNA TGCGCCAGCAGTCTAGACGGGACAAGACCCTACGAGCAGTACTTC. Full variable domain (missing parts from reference TRBV5-1 and TRBJ2-7): KAGVTQTPRYLIKTRGQQVTLSCSPISGHRSVSWYQQTPGQGLQFLFEYFSETQRNKGNFPGRFSGRQFSNSRSEMNVSTLELGDSALYLCASSLDGTRPYEQYFGPGTRLTVT.